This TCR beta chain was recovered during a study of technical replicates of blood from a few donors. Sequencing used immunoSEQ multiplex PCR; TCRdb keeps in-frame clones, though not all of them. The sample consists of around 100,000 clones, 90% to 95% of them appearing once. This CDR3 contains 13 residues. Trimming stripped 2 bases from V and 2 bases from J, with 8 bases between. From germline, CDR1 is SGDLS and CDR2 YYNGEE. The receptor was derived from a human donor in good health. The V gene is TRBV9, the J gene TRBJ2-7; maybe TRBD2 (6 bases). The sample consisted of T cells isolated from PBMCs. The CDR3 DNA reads TGTGCCAGCAGCGTGGGGGGTCCCTACGAGCAGTACTTC. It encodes CASSVGGPYEQYF.